This TCR beta chain was captured in a study of cytomegalovirus exposure and HLA in healthy donors. For the study at large: Findings of an earlier analysis included some 120 million unique TCR beta sequences from some 200 million T cells. Findings of the study overall: Reports state that TCR beta sequences accurately predicted most subjects' HLA-A and HLA-B alleles.

Germline lookup yields CDR1 KGHSH and CDR2 LQKENI. The CDR3 totals 13 residues. Trimming took 3 bases from V and 0 from J, leaving 6 bases between them. A remark on this clone: Antigen specificity is unknown.

The PCR contained 60 Vbeta and 13 Jbeta primers. Authors' methods: Among the unique TCR beta chains that a later analysis counted, about 81 million in all, 9.5 million to 12 million were shared. The repertoire was sequenced with immunoSEQ multiplex PCR; TCRdb's copy has only in-frame clones and lacks some. V, J and clone size are those of that table, while D and trimming were read from the DNA. The table has roughly 170,000 clones, around 84% seen once. The sequence came from a girl aged 2-9 years in good health and CMV-seropositive. Source material: PBMCs. The chain carries TRBV18 and TRBJ2-7; perhaps TRBD1 as D (6 bases). The CDR3, as DNA: TGTGCCAGCTCACCGGGGGCCTCCTACGAGCAGTACTTC. Protein sequence: CASSPGASYEQYF.